The next 15 T cell receptor beta chains were all read from a single sample in a study of breast tumors, draining lymph nodes, adjacent tissues. TCRdb reprocessed the multiplex PCR reads via MiXCR and lists one record per CDR3 protein. Here the sample spans approximately 130,000 distinct CDR3 sequences, over 20% being singletons. Axillary draining lymph nodes of breast cancer patients supplied the node samples. What was sequenced was axillary lymph node tissue. Receptors were obtained from a female donor with breast cancer. Some clones in this sample may be carry-over from other donors' samples.

This clonotype occurred many times. In DNA form, the CDR3 reads TGTGCCAGCAGCTTCTCGGACAGGGGCCGAACAGATACGCAGTATTTT. Protein product: CASSFSDRGRTDTQYF. V and J are TRBV9 and TRBJ2-3, with 9 bases fitting TRBD1. CDR1 is SGDLS, CDR2 YYNGEE, per germline. V lost 4 bases, J lost 3 bases, and 9 bases stayed unmatched. This CDR3 spans 16 amino acids.

The rearrangement links TRBV6-5 to TRBJ2-7; tentatively, D is TRBD2 (6 bases). The length of the CDR3 is 15 residues. Germline CDR1 and CDR2: MNHEY and SVGAGI. V lost 4 bases, J lost 2 bases, and 15 bases lay in between. The CDR3 protein is CASSSYSGGAYEQYF. The CDR3 coding sequence is TGTGCCAGCAGTTCTTATAGCGGAGGGGCCTACGAGCAGTACTTC.

There are a few counts of this clonotype. The chain employs TRBV15 and TRBJ1-5, with TRBD1 as a possible D gene (6 bases). Germline CDR1 LNHNV, CDR2 YYDKDF (reference sequence). The CDR3 contains 15 residues. Trimming removed 6 bases at V and 6 bases at J, with 18 bases between. DNA for the CDR3: TGTGCCACCAGGGTCGGGGGGCGAATGGGTCAGCCCCAGCATTTT. It codes for CATRVGGRMGQPQHF.

This clonotype was found many times. This chain joins TRBV5-1 and TRBJ1-2; TRBD1 might be the D (5 bases). The germline gives CDR1 SGHRS, CDR2 YFSETQ. V was clipped by 5 bases and J by 5 bases, with 13 bases between them. This CDR3 spans 13 amino acids. CDR3 protein: CASSKGPTYGYTF. The CDR3 DNA reads as TGCGCCAGCAGTAAGGGGCCGACTTATGGCTACACCTTC.

This clonotype was recorded many times. The chain carries TRBV6-6 and TRBJ2-7; D is perhaps TRBD2 (5 bases). CDR1 MNHNY and CDR2 SVGAGI come from the germline V gene (reference sequence). V was shortened by 2 bases and J by 7 bases, with 6 bases between the two germline ends. The length of the CDR3 is 11 residues. The DNA of the CDR3 is TGTGCCAGCAGTTACGGGAGAGAGCAGTACTTC. This encodes CASSYGREQYF.

This clonotype was counted ten times or more. V and J are TRBV10-3 and TRBJ2-7; 7 bases are a match to TRBD1. The CDR3 length is 12 residues. The V gene's germline CDR1 is ENHRY and CDR2 SYGVKD. J was trimmed by 7 bases and V by 6 bases; bases with no gene match: 6. The chain's CDR3 is CAIRNEGAEQYF. CDR3 nucleotide sequence: TGTGCCATCAGAAACGAGGGGGCTGAGCAGTACTTC.

This clonotype was found many times. The chain employs TRBV6-6 and TRBJ2-7, with a possible D match to TRBD1 (6 bases). V was pared by 8 bases and J by 2 bases, with 16 bases between. From germline, CDR1 is MNHNY and CDR2 SVGAGI (reference sequence). This CDR3 spans 14 amino acids. The CDR3 coding sequence is TGTGCCAGCGCCCGGGACACCATTCCCTACGAGCAGTACTTC. This sequence encodes CASARDTIPYEQYF.

As regards this clonotype: This sequence may be a read error, since a much larger clone differs from it by one base. This rearrangement joins TRBV7-8 to TRBJ2-1, with TRBD1 matching over 7 bases. This CDR3 region has 15 residues. The junction had 10 bases not matched to a gene; V was cut back by 4 bases and J by 7 bases. The germline V gene encodes CDR1 SGHVS and CDR2 FQNEAQ. The CDR3 spells CASSSNPTGKNEQFF. The CDR3 DNA reads as TGTGCCAGCAGCTCTAACCCGACAGGGAAAAATGAGCAGTTCTTC.

This clonotype was detected only once. At one end the junction does not follow the germline gene, possibly because of a read error. The rearrangement links TRBV2 to TRBJ2-5; no reliable D call. The length of the CDR3 is 12 residues. Looked up from germline, CDR1 is SNHLY and CDR2 is FYNNEI. CDR3 residues: CASSESSPWATF. The DNA of the CDR3 is TGTGCCAGTAGTGAAAGTAGCCCCTGGGCTACTTTC.

This clonotype was seen at least ten times. The gene calls are TRBV4-2 and TRBJ1-4, with D hard to call. Trimming took off 2 bases at V and 13 bases at J, with 14 bases between the two ends. Germline V gene data show CDR1 as LGHNA and CDR2 as YNFKEQ. This CDR3 has 13 residues. The CDR3 region is CASSQSLLSGLFF. The CDR3 DNA reads TGTGCCAGCAGCCAATCGCTACTTAGTGGACTGTTTTTT.

In regard to this clonotype: A much more abundant neighbour one base away suggests this may be a read error. A read error is likely, as this CDR3 ends without the conserved phenylalanine or tryptophan. The gene calls are TRBV6-5 and TRBJ1-4; no firm D call. V was cut by 5 bases and J by 0 bases, with 13 bases left in between. The CDR3 covers 16 residues. CDR1 is MNHEY and CDR2 is SVGAGI in the germline V gene. The CDR3 DNA reads TGTGCCAGCAGTCGCCTCTACGGGGCAACTAATGAAAAACTGTTTCTT. As protein: CASSRLYGATNEKLFL.

About this clonotype: A much larger clone differs by one base, so this may be a read error. This chain joins TRBV5-1 and TRBJ2-3, with D possibly TRBD2 on 5 matching bases. The CDR3 contains 15 residues. Germline CDR1 SGHRS, CDR2 YFSETQ. The CDR3 DNA sequence: TGTGCCAGCAGCTCGGAGGAGTGGGCCACAGATACGCAGTATTTT. Amino acid sequence: CASSSEEWATDTQYF.

This clonotype was picked up many times. The V and J genes are TRBV20-1 and TRBJ2-1, with unresolved D. This CDR3 region has 13 residues. The germline V and J ends were trimmed by 6 bases and 8 bases, with 17 bases remaining between them. Germline CDR1 DFQATT, CDR2 SNEGSKA (reference sequence). In DNA form, the CDR3 reads TGCAGTGCCGGGCCCCCTGGGAACGATGAGCAGTTCTTC. Its protein product is CSAGPPGNDEQFF.

There are a few counts of this clonotype. The CDR3 is CASGWTVTALHF. The CDR3 nucleotides are TGTGCCAGCGGCTGGACGGTAACGGCCCTCCACTTT. The rearrangement links TRBV28 to TRBJ1-6; D is ambiguous. From germline, CDR1 is MDHEN and CDR2 SYDVKM. The V gene lost 8 bases and the J gene lost 14 bases, with 16 bases spanning the gap. The CDR3 length is 12 residues.

This clonotype was counted many times. J is TRBJ2-3 and V is TRBV27, with a weak D call TRBD2 (5 bases). The CDR3 is 18 residues long. Germline V gives CDR1 MNHEY, CDR2 SMNVEV (reference sequence). Trimming took 3 bases from V and 0 from J, leaving 19 bases between them. CDR3 nucleotides: TGTGCCAGCAGTTTGCAAGGCAGAGGGCCCACAAGCACAGATACGCAGTATTTT. Translated: CASSLQGRGPTSTDTQYF.